What follows describes a single TCR beta chain. Its antigen specificity is not known. No much larger clone is present one base from it, and per-base qualities are unavailable. In total, fewer than 750 healthy bone marrow donors made up the cohort. At the time of sampling, every cohort member was nominally healthy, though immune exposures that went unrecorded were likely present. The donor was CMV seronegative and was included in the group of approximately 350 seronegative cohort members. Every donor gave a peripheral blood sample, and the peripheral blood mononuclear cells from that sample were used for TCR beta sequencing. The Qiagen DNeasy Blood Extraction Kit was used to extract genomic DNA from the blood cell samples. The library was generated by the immunoSEQ multiplex PCR assay. For the multiplex PCR, a mixture combining 60 forward primers for TCR Vbeta segments and 13 reverse primers for TCR Jbeta segments was used. The CDR3 region of rearranged TCR beta genes was amplified from genomic DNA with a multiplex PCR assay. Amplified TCR beta libraries were sequenced as 87-base-pair reads on the Illumina HiSeq System. For the original study's pipeline: In a later analysis, tens of millions of unique TCR beta chains were counted across the 500 to 700 repertoires, and about 9.9 million of these chains were shared by at least two donors. To remove PCR and sequencing errors, raw reads were error-corrected and collapsed into unique sequences using a nearest-neighbor algorithm that merged closely related sequences. V, D and J gene segments were assigned by aligning CDR3 sequences to IMGT reference sequences. For a sequence to be retained, at least a six-nucleotide match to both a V gene segment and a J gene segment was required. Rearrangements were classified as productive when the CDR3 lacked stop codons and remained in frame with V and J, and all other rearrangements were classified as non-productive. Following IMGT convention, CDR3 was defined as the stretch from the second conserved V-encoded cysteine up to the conserved J-encoded phenylalanine. The earlier analysis of about 590 of the donors excluded sequences that lacked an unambiguous match to a single V gene segment. An earlier analysis of 587 of the donors called V segments functional above 56.7% productive rearrangements and segregating when the between-donor standard deviation exceeded 5%. A statistical classification framework was built for diagnosing cytomegalovirus status from the catalog of TCR beta chain sequences. In a later analysis, TCR nucleotide sequences were compared against IMGT/GENE-DB human TR gene sequences so that V and J genes could be assigned. A later analysis assigned CDR3 sequences and most-parsimonious VDJ recombination scenarios with the TCRdist pipeline. In a later analysis, each TCR beta chain was defined by its CDR3 amino acid sequence together with its V-gene family, and reads lacking a unique V-gene family were excluded. A later analysis removed several hundred highly shared, low-generation-probability nucleotide sequences to deal with suspected cross-contamination and a sequencing artifact. For each public chain, a later analysis derived a clonal expansion index from normalized ranks of inferred template counts within each repertoire. A later analysis computed generation probabilities with a VDJ recombination model fitted to out-of-frame rearrangements, and checked the results against IGoR. In a later analysis, TCR-TCR, TCR-HLA and TCR-CMV co-occurrence was scored with hypergeometric tests, and a repertoire-size bias correction was applied to TCR pairs. To estimate false discovery rates, a later analysis permuted the HLA or CMV assignments 20 times. A later analysis grouped co-occurring TCRs with DBSCAN, adding TCRdist sequence similarity when clustering within HLA-allele-positive subsets. For co-occurrence clustering, repertoires with fewer than 30,000 or more than 120,000 public chains were excluded, along with roughly 5 repertoires with anomalous nucleotide sharing. This immuneACCESS table, as held by TCRdb, lists in-frame sequences with V and J called but not all clones. Of the missing ones, under half trace to an unresolved V gene in checked studies; the others have no known cause. The DNA gave D and trimming, while V, J and clone size come from that table. Recorded for this sample are roughly 200,000 clones; roughly 85% of them occurred a single time. The ten largest clones take up approximately 0.7% of the sample.

The sample belongs to a study of cytomegalovirus exposure and HLA in healthy donors (dated by TCRdb to the late 2010s). Regarding the complete study: According to an earlier analysis of 587 of the donors, roughly 180 million T cells yielded roughly 110 million unique TCR beta sequences and 250 to 350 Gb of sequence data. Approximately 310 gigabases of sequencing data and around 85 million unique TCR sequences made up an early release that covered approximately 650 HLA-typed donors. Of the approximately 400 genotyped donors, about 84% fell in the genetic ancestry cluster associated with self-reported Caucasian donors. The study was designed to test whether signatures of past pathogen exposure could be identified by cataloging public T cell receptors. Using immunosequencing, the study profiled T cell repertoires from about 610 subjects and related those repertoires to cytomegalovirus serostatus. In addition to the first cohort of 650 to 800 subjects, a separate validation cohort of 100 to 150 different subjects was used. To predict cytomegalovirus infection status, the study brought together high-throughput TCR immunosequencing, statistical association of individual TCRs with disease status, and machine learning. In a later analysis, previously published TCR beta repertoires from 500 to 750 donors were re-analyzed and high-resolution HLA genotyping was added so that TCR occurrence patterns could be studied. Rather than using new phenotypic data, the later analysis identified candidate immune exposures from TCR beta sequences and from how often those sequences occurred across donors. An earlier analysis of 587 of the donors used high-throughput TCR beta sequencing to judge whether each TCR beta V gene segment behaved as functional or pseudogenic. Alongside the repertoire data, information on donor age, sex, ethnicity and CMV serostatus was compiled. Genome-wide SNP genotypes for about 65% of the roughly 700 donors were used in a later genetic analysis, which treated that subset as a discovery cohort. All discovery cohort repertoires had been generated on a single sequencing platform. Both class I and class II loci were covered by HLA typing, at four-digit resolution. The number of typed donors differed by locus: about 629-630 for A, B, C, DRB1 and DQB1; 522 for DQA1; 606 for DPA1; and around 450 for DPB1. Because of strong linkage in the cohort, roughly five DR-DQ haplotypes were treated as single units for association and clustering. Across around 400 genotyped donors of the cohort, an average of roughly 200,000 unique TCR beta nucleotide sequences per donor were sequenced, and 15% to 20% of those sequences were non-productive.

Overall study results and their limits: A later analysis found that HLA-associated TCR beta chains were more clonally expanded and had lower generation probabilities than equally common non-associated chains. Correlated functional status among segregating V segments might be attributable to linkage disequilibrium, but an unknown experimental factor could not be ruled out. A later analysis reported that several top co-occurrence clusters appeared linked to parvovirus B19, influenza, CMV and Epstein-Barr virus. When HLA alleles, especially DR and DQ, strongly co-occurred, attributing TCR associations to individual alleles was difficult. In a later genetic analysis, fewer N-insertions in productive TCRs were reported among donors in an Asian-associated ancestry cluster than the roughly 700-donor mean. A further reported finding was that TCR beta sequences accurately predicted the HLA-A and HLA-B alleles for most subjects in the first cohort. The study listed 150 to 200 TCR beta chains as associated with cytomegalovirus. An association between a missense DCLRE1C variant and V-gene and J-gene trimming of TCR beta chains was found in a later genetic analysis and replicated in an independent cohort. Broadly in line with IMGT annotations, most TCR beta V segments showed up in productive rearrangements about 90% or about 30% of the time in an earlier analysis of about 500 of the donors. Cytomegalovirus status was reported to be diagnosed by the classifier with high specificity and sensitivity in both the original and validation cohorts. A group of highly shared sequence variants was considered likely to be a technical artifact of the sequencing pipeline. Roughly 15 rarely observed V segments, including chromosome 9 orphons, were excluded from the earlier analysis of almost 600 of the donors because counts were too low. While some public TCRs were present in many individuals, most TCR sequences turned up only very rarely across donors. According to the authors, the approach could potentially be generalized to other disease states and immunological phenotypes. Presence/absence analyses assumed roughly uniform sequencing depth across donors, an assumption that may not hold. A later analysis found that TCR association rates varied across HLA loci, with DRB1 alleles showing the most associated TCRs and HLA-C alleles the fewest. In a later analysis, around 15,000 TCR beta sequences were associated with specific HLA alleles at a false discovery rate of 0.05. HLA typing was unavailable for some donors at each locus, so association tests used only the typed subset. For the cohort, immune exposure information was limited to CMV serostatus. Only TCR beta chains were sequenced in this cohort, and the absence of alpha or paired-chain data limited detectable features. A few of the identified cytomegalovirus-associated TCR beta chains were confirmed in vitro to be specific for cytomegalovirus antigens. In a later analysis, most CMV-associated TCR beta chains were found to appear HLA-restricted, with HLA associations seemingly driven largely by CMV exposure.

This clonotype originated in a woman between 40 and 50 years old in good health and CMV-seronegative. Specimen: PBMCs.

CDR3 reads: CASSVEAVTYEQYF. The nucleotide sequence reads TGTGCCAGCAGCGTAGAAGCGGTGACCTACGAGCAGTACTTC. The chain couples TRBV9 to TRBJ2-7; the best D guess is TRBD2, with 5 bases matching. The CDR3 sequence holds 14 residues, the cysteine and phenylalanine included. Left in the record is the CDR3 DNA by itself, 42 bases read in frame from the first base. In the germline V gene, CDR1 corresponds to SGDLS and CDR2 to YYNGEE. Deletion took 0 bases off V and 2 bases off J, with a span of 9 bases between the germline ends.